A single sample is the source of the 30 T cell receptor beta chains below, sequenced in a study of blood T cell repertoires in COVID-19. Assay: immunoSEQ multiplex PCR; the TCRdb copy retains only in-frame clones and omits some. This sample has tens of thousands of clones, with approximately 80% found just once. The sample was peripheral blood. These receptors all stem from a young man with COVID-19, enrolled during active disease.

The genes are TRBV7-8 and TRBJ2-1, with D possibly being TRBD2 (5 bases). The germline V gene encodes CDR1 SGHVS and CDR2 FQNEAQ. Trimming shortened V by 6 bases and J by 10 bases, and 13 bases separated the two germline ends. This CDR3 is 12 amino acids long. CDR3 residues: CASRLGVREQFF. The CDR3 region has the DNA TGTGCCAGCAGACTAGGCGTTAGGGAGCAGTTCTTC. Variable domain in full (rest from reference TRBV7-8 and TRBJ2-1): GAGVSQSPRYKVAKRGQDVALRCDPISGHVSLFWYQQALGQGPEFLTYFQNEAQLDKSGLPSDRFFAERPEGSVSTLKIQRTQQEDSAVYLCASRLGVREQFFGPGTRLTVL.

The sample holds one count of this clone. The CDR3 nucleotides read TGTGCCGGCATACAGACGGACAGGGTGGGCACTGAAGCTTTCTTT. Its protein is CAGIQTDRVGTEAFF. This sequence joins TRBV6-5 and TRBJ1-1, with 8 bases aligning to TRBD1. This CDR3 has 15 amino acids. The V and J ends lost 11 bases and 4 bases, in that order; junction bases with no gene match: 15. Germline CDR1 is MNHEY and CDR2 is SVGAGI.

This chain joins TRBV10-3 and TRBJ1-5, with 10 bases fitting TRBD1. Germline CDR1 and CDR2: ENHRY and SYGVKD. V was pared by 2 bases and J by 7 bases, with 8 bases of the junction left unmatched. CDR3 length: 16 amino acids. The CDR3 loop is CAISEPGQGSVQPQHF. The CDR3 region has the DNA TGTGCCATCAGTGAGCCGGGACAGGGGTCGGTACAGCCCCAGCATTTT.

The chain recombines TRBV9 with TRBJ2-1; tentatively, D is TRBD2 (6 bases). CDR1 is SGDLS and CDR2 is YYNGEE in the germline V gene. The CDR3 extends over 19 amino acids. V gave up 0 bases and J gave up 8 bases, with 27 bases separating them. CDR3 in DNA: TGTGCCAGCAGCGTAGATAGCTTGGGGCCGGGACTCCCAAGGGATGAGCAGTTCTTC. It codes for CASSVDSLGPGLPRDEQFF.

V and J are TRBV2 and TRBJ2-1; 10 bases align to TRBD2. This CDR3 spans 16 amino acids. J was trimmed by 3 bases and V by 6 bases; bases with no gene match: 8. In germline, CDR1 is SNHLY, CDR2 FYNNEI. CDR3: CASRASGSEGYNEQFF. The DNA of the CDR3 is TGTGCCAGCAGGGCTAGCGGGAGTGAAGGCTACAATGAGCAGTTCTTC.

The chain combines TRBV27 with TRBJ2-1, with 8 nucleotides matching TRBD2. J gave up 9 bases and V 5 bases, and 9 bases lay outside the gene matches. CDR1 is MNHEY, CDR2 SMNVEV, per germline (reference sequence). The CDR3 has 14 amino acids. The CDR3 spells CASSPGLVVIEQFF. Written as DNA, the CDR3 is TGTGCCAGCAGTCCGGGACTAGTGGTCATTGAGCAGTTCTTC.

The chain links TRBV5-1 to TRBJ1-4, with D possibly being TRBD1 (6 bases). There are 15 residues in the CDR3. From germline, CDR1 is SGHRS and CDR2 YFSETQ. V was shortened by 0 bases and J by 4 bases, with 10 bases between the two germline ends. The CDR3 DNA is TGCGCCAGCAGCTTGGGGGGGCCGAATAATGAAAAACTGTTTTTT. Protein product: CASSLGGPNNEKLFF. The whole variable domain, filled in from reference TRBV5-1 and TRBJ1-4, reads KAGVTQTPRYLIKTRGQQVTLSCSPISGHRSVSWYQQTPGQGLQFLFEYFSETQRNKGNFPGRFSGRQFSNSRSEMNVSTLELGDSALYLCASSLGGPNNEKLFFGSGTQLSVL.

V is TRBV5-1 and J is TRBJ2-7; 7 bases line up with TRBD1. Per germline, CDR1 SGHRS and CDR2 YFSETQ. The CDR3 runs 17 residues. Trimming removed 0 bases from V and 1 base from J; junction bases left unmatched: 10. CDR3 DNA: TGCGCCAGCAGCTTGGCCTTCGAGGGGGCCCTTTCCTACGAGCAGTACTTC. As protein: CASSLAFEGALSYEQYF.

The V gene is TRBV28, the J gene TRBJ2-2; 10 bases are shared with TRBD2. V shed 4 bases and J 1 base; nucleotides not matched to a gene: 9. Germline CDR1 is MDHEN and CDR2 is SYDVKM. This CDR3 region has 18 residues. The DNA for the CDR3 is TGTGCCAGCAGTTCCCCTAAAGCGGGAGGGCGGAACACCGGGGAGCTGTTTTTT. Its protein is CASSSPKAGGRNTGELFF.

The chain is built from TRBV7-9 and TRBJ1-5, with D maybe TRBD1 (5 bases). This CDR3 comprises 15 residues. V was clipped by 2 bases and J by 1 base, with 9 bases between them. The germline gives CDR1 SEHNR, CDR2 FQNEAQ (reference sequence). The CDR3 spells CASSLIGGSNQPQHF. The CDR3 nucleotides are TGTGCCAGCAGCTTAATCGGGGGAAGCAATCAGCCCCAGCATTTT.

The gene calls are TRBV10-1 and TRBJ2-3; possible D gene TRBD2, 5 bases. The CDR3 loop spans 14 amino acids. Trimming removed 0 bases at V and 2 bases at J, with 6 bases between. Per the germline V gene, CDR1 is WNHNN and CDR2 is SYGVQD (reference sequence). The CDR3 reads CASSESGVTDTQYF. DNA for the CDR3: TGCGCCAGCAGTGAGTCGGGAGTCACAGATACGCAGTATTTT.

This clone has only a few counts. V is TRBV30 and J is TRBJ1-1; tentatively, D is TRBD1 (5 bases). V gave up 6 bases and J gave up 7 bases, with 15 bases separating them. This CDR3 spans 12 amino acids. Germline V lookup: CDR1 GTSNPN, CDR2 SVGIG (reference sequence). In DNA form, the CDR3 reads TGTGCCTGTTCGTCAGGGAAGATTGAAGCTTTCTTT. As protein: CACSSGKIEAFF.

The genes are TRBV14 and TRBJ2-1; D possibly corresponds to TRBD2 (5 bases). This CDR3 region has 15 residues. The V end lost 1 base, the J end lost 7 bases, and 14 bases lay between the germline ends. CDR1 and CDR2 from the germline V gene are SGHDN and FVKESK. The CDR3 sequence is CASSQVVGVGNEQFF. CDR3 nucleotides: TGTGCCAGCAGCCAAGTGGTGGGAGTAGGGAATGAGCAGTTCTTC.

This chain uses TRBV28 with TRBJ2-7, with D unclear. Trimming removed 5 bases at V and 4 bases at J, with 9 bases between. Per germline, CDR1 MDHEN and CDR2 SYDVKM. This CDR3 region has 12 residues. The CDR3 DNA is TGTGCCAGCAGTCTCGGTCATTACGAGCAGTACTTC. This gives the protein CASSLGHYEQYF. Full variable domain (outside the CDR3, taken from reference TRBV28 and TRBJ2-7): DVKVTQSSRYLVKRTGEKVFLECVQDMDHENMFWYRQDPGLGLRLIYFSYDVKMKEKGDIPEGYSVSREKKERFSLILESASTNQTSMYLCASSLGHYEQYFGPGTRLTVT.

Written as DNA, the CDR3 is TGCGCCAGCAGCCAAGATATGAGCGATGAGCAGTTCTTC. Translation: CASSQDMSDEQFF. This chain uses TRBV4-1 with TRBJ2-1; D not certain. V was pared by 0 bases and J by 8 bases, with 8 bases between. The CDR3 contains 13 residues. Germline values: CDR1 MGHRA, CDR2 YSYEKL.

The V and J genes are TRBV6-5 and TRBJ1-4; TRBD1 agrees at 9 bases. CDR3 length: 15 residues. CDR1 is MNHEY, CDR2 SVGAGI, per germline. The V and J ends lost 8 bases and 2 bases, in that order; junction bases with no gene match: 6. Written as DNA, the CDR3 is TGTGCCAGCGGGAGACAGGGGGTCACTAATGAAAAACTGTTTTTT. Translation: CASGRQGVTNEKLFF.

This chain connects TRBV7-9 to TRBJ2-3, with TRBD1 identical over 9 bases. Looked up from germline, CDR1 is SEHNR and CDR2 is FQNEAQ (reference sequence). J lost 2 bases, V lost 5 bases, and 5 bases had no gene match. The CDR3 length is 15 residues. CDR3 amino acids: CASSTRQGVTDTQYF. CDR3 DNA: TGTGCCAGCAGCACGAGACAGGGGGTCACAGATACGCAGTATTTT. The variable domain in full, completed from reference TRBV7-9 and TRBJ2-3, reads DTGVSQNPRHKITKRGQNVTFRCDPISEHNRLYWYRQTLGQGPEFLTYFQNEAQLEKSRLLSDRFSAERPKGSFSTLEIQRTEQGDSAMYLCASSTRQGVTDTQYFGPGTRLTVL.

The J gene is TRBJ1-5, the V gene TRBV5-5; 7 nucleotides align to TRBD1. Germline values: CDR1 SGHKS, CDR2 YYEKEE (reference sequence). The V and J ends lost 4 bases and 0 bases, in that order; junction bases with no gene match: 7. The CDR3 has 16 residues. This CDR3 reads CASSRGTANSNQPQHF. CDR3 DNA sequence: TGTGCCAGCAGCCGAGGGACAGCGAATAGCAATCAGCCCCAGCATTTT.

The rearrangement links TRBV3-1 (or the pseudogene TRBV3-2) to TRBJ1-1, with D maybe TRBD1 (5 bases). Deletions cut 1 base from V and 4 bases from J, with 10 bases between. Germline CDR1 is LGHDT and CDR2 is YNNKEL (reference sequence). The CDR3 runs to 14 residues. As DNA, the CDR3 is TGTGCCAGCAGCCAAGCCGGGGGGAGCACTGAAGCTTTCTTT. As protein: CASSQAGGSTEAFF.

The J gene is TRBJ1-5, the V gene TRBV30, with a possible D match to TRBD1 (5 bases). CDR3 size: 13 residues. Trimming cost V 2 bases and J 1 base, with 6 bases left between them. Germline CDR1 reads GTSNPN; CDR2 reads SVGIG (reference sequence). The DNA for the CDR3 is TGTGCCTGGAGTCGACAGAGCAATCAGCCCCAGCATTTT. Translated, it gives CAWSRQSNQPQHF.

This clone was picked up one time. The V gene is TRBV5-4, the J gene TRBJ2-1; possibly TRBD1 for D (6 bases). The CDR3 has 15 amino acids. Trimming removed 3 bases at V and 4 bases at J, with 14 bases between. The V gene's germline CDR1 is SGHNT and CDR2 YYREEE (reference sequence). The CDR3 is CASSSGQLKYNEQFF. CDR3 DNA sequence: TGTGCCAGCAGCTCCGGACAGCTCAAATACAATGAGCAGTTCTTC.

The CDR3 DNA follows: TGTGCCAGTAGTAACAGGGTCAACAATCAGCCCCAGCATTTT. Its protein is CASSNRVNNQPQHF. The rearrangement links TRBV19 to TRBJ1-5, with a weak D call TRBD1 (6 bases). Germline values: CDR1 LNHDA, CDR2 SQIVND (reference sequence). Trimming pared 4 bases from V and 3 bases from J, leaving 10 bases between. The CDR3 runs 14 residues.

V gene TRBV11-2 combines with J gene TRBJ2-7; D possibly corresponds to TRBD2 (6 bases). There are 15 residues in the CDR3. V was clipped by 2 bases and J by 7 bases, with 18 bases between them. Germline loops: CDR1 SGHAT, CDR2 FQNNGV. The DNA for the CDR3 is TGTGCCAGCAGCTTAACCCTAGCGAAAACCGGGGAGCAGTACTTC. Residues: CASSLTLAKTGEQYF.

The V call is TRBV28, the J call TRBJ1-2; 7 bases are shared with TRBD1. CDR3 length: 14 residues. After removal of 5 bases from V and 0 bases from J, the junction contained 3 bases not matched to a gene. Germline CDR1 MDHEN, CDR2 SYDVKM. The CDR3 is CASSPGTANYGYTF. CDR3 DNA: TGTGCCAGCAGTCCCGGGACAGCTAACTATGGCTACACCTTC.

The rearrangement uses TRBV27 and TRBJ1-1, with TRBD1 identical over 9 bases. The germline V gene encodes CDR1 MNHEY and CDR2 SMNVEV (reference sequence). J lost 3 bases, V lost 8 bases, and 4 bases had no gene match. The CDR3 covers 13 residues. The CDR3 sequence is CASWTGVYTEAFF. CDR3 coding DNA: TGTGCCAGCTGGACAGGGGTTTACACTGAAGCTTTCTTT.

This chain joins TRBV14 and TRBJ2-1; D remains ambiguous. This CDR3 spans 13 amino acids. The V gene's germline CDR1 is SGHDN and CDR2 FVKESK. V was trimmed by 4 bases and J by 0 bases, leaving 4 bases between them. CDR3 nucleotides: TGTGCCAGCAGCCCCTACTCCTACAATGAGCAGTTCTTC. Translation: CASSPYSYNEQFF.

This rearrangement joins TRBV7-6 to TRBJ1-1; D remains ambiguous. Germline CDR1 and CDR2: SGHVS and FNYEAQ. V was trimmed by 1 base and J by 2 bases, leaving 5 bases between them. The CDR3 extends over 13 amino acids. The CDR3 nucleotides read TGTGCCAGCAGCTTAGAGCTCAACACTGAAGCTTTCTTT. This sequence encodes CASSLELNTEAFF.

The rearrangement joins TRBV5-1 to TRBJ1-1; D gene uncertain. V was clipped by 0 bases and J by 1 base, with 19 bases between them. CDR1 is SGHRS and CDR2 is YFSETQ in the germline V gene. The CDR3 contains 18 residues. CDR3 sequence reads: CASSLAVAFLPKNTEAFF. DNA of the CDR3: TGCGCCAGCAGCTTGGCGGTCGCATTCCTACCTAAGAACACTGAAGCTTTCTTT.

The V gene is TRBV5-5, the J gene TRBJ2-5; unclear D gene. CDR3 length equals 13 residues. Per the germline V gene, CDR1 is SGHKS and CDR2 is YYEKEE (reference sequence). Trimming took 0 bases from V and 5 from J, leaving 8 bases between them. The CDR3 region is CASSLAGWETQYF. CDR3 DNA: TGTGCCAGCAGCTTGGCGGGTTGGGAGACCCAGTACTTC.

The chain is built from TRBV7-9 and TRBJ2-1; weak D call: TRBD1 (5 bases). This CDR3 has 13 amino acids. V was trimmed by 3 bases and J by 6 bases, leaving 9 bases between them. Germline V gene sequence: CDR1 SEHNR, CDR2 FQNEAQ (reference sequence). The CDR3 DNA follows: TGTGCCAGCAGCTTCCCAGGGTTCAATGAGCAGTTCTTC. Translation: CASSFPGFNEQFF.